This T cell receptor beta chain stems from a study of blood T cell repertoires in COVID-19. The assay was immunoSEQ multiplex PCR, and TCRdb's table has in-frame clones only and misses some. The table records about 270,000 clones, under 90% of them present only once. The germline CDR1 and CDR2 sequences are GTSNPN and SVGIG (reference sequence). The junction had 6 bases not matched to a gene; V was cut back by 8 bases and J by 7 bases. The CDR3 is made up of 12 amino acids. What was sequenced was PBMCs or T cells enriched from blood (not recorded which). The chain joins TRBV30 to TRBJ2-1; the match to TRBD1 covers 9 bases. This receptor was taken from a woman aged 55 to 70 who had recovered from COVID-19. The CDR3 reads CAGGQGWNEQFF. CDR3 bases: TGTGCCGGTGGACAGGGGTGGAATGAGCAGTTCTTC.